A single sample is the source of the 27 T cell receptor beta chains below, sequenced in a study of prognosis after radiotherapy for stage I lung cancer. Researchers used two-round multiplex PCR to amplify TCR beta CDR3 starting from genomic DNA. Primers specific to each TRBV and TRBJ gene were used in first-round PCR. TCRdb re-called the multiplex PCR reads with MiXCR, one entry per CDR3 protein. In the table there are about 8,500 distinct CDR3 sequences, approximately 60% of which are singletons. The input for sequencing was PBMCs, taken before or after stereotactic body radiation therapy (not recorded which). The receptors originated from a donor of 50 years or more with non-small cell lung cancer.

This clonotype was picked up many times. CDR3 in DNA: TGCAGCGTTGAAGGGCCTCTTCGGCGCACAGATACGCAGTATTTT. This codes for CSVEGPLRRTDTQYF. The chain combines TRBV29-1 with TRBJ2-3; D not resolved. Germline values: CDR1 SQVTM, CDR2 ANQGSEA. The V and J ends lost 1 base and 1 base respectively, with 12 bases between them. The length of the CDR3 is 15 residues.

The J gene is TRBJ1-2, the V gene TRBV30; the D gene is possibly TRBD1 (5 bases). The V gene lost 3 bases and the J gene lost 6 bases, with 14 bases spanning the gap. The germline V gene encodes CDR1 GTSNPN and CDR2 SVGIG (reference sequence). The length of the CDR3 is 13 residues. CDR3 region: CAWRYRARDGYTF. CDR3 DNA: TGTGCCTGGAGGTACCGGGCCAGGGATGGCTACACCTTC.

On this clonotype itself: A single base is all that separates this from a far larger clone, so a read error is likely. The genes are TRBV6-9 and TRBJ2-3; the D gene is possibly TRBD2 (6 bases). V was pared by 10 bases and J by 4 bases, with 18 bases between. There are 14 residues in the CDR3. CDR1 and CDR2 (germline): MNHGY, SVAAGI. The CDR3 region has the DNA TGTGCCACCGCGGCGGGGCGGGCATCAGATACGCAGTATTTT. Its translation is CATAAGRASDTQYF.

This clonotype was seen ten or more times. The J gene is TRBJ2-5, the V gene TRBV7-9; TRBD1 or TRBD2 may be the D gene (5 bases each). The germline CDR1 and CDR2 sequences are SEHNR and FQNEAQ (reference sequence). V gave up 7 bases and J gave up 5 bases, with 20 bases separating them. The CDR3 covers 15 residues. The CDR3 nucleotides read TGTGCCAGCACCCCCCGGGGCCTAACCAGGGAGACCCAGTACTTC. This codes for CASTPRGLTRETQYF.

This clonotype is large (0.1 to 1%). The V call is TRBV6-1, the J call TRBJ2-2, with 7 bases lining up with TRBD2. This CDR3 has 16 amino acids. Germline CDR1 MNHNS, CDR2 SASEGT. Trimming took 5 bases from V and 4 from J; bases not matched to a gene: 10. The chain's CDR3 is CASSPRGGSATGELFF. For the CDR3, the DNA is TGTGCCAGCAGTCCCCGAGGCGGGAGTGCCACCGGGGAGCTGTTTTTT.

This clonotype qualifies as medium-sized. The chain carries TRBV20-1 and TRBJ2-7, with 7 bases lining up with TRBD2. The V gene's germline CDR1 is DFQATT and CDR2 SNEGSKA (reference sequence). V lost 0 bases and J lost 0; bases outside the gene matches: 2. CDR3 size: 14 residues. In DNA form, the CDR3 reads TGCAGTGCTAGAGACCGGGACTACTCCTACGAGCAGTACTTC. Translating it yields CSARDRDYSYEQYF.

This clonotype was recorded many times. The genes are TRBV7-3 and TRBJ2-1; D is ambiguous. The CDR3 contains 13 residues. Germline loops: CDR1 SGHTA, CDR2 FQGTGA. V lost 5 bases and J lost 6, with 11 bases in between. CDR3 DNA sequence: TGTGCCAGCAGCGAGGTAGCAGGCAATGAGCAGTTCTTC. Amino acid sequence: CASSEVAGNEQFF.

CDR3 residues: CASSYAAGSNYEQYF. CDR3 coding DNA: TGTGCCAGCAGTTACGCGGCGGGATCGAACTACGAGCAGTACTTC. The chain recombines TRBV6-9 with TRBJ2-7; tentatively, D is TRBD2 (6 bases). V lost 3 bases and J lost 3, with 15 bases in between. The CDR3 spans 15 residues. Germline V gene sequence: CDR1 MNHGY, CDR2 SVAAGI.

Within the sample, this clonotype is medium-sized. The CDR3 DNA reads as TGTGCCTGGGGACAGCCTTTGAACACTGAAGCTTTCTTT. Protein sequence: CAWGQPLNTEAFF. The chain carries TRBV30 and TRBJ1-1, with D possibly TRBD1 on 6 matching bases. Germline CDR1 and CDR2: GTSNPN and SVGIG (reference sequence). The CDR3 contains 13 residues. V was shortened by 5 bases and J by 0 bases, with 10 bases between the two germline ends.

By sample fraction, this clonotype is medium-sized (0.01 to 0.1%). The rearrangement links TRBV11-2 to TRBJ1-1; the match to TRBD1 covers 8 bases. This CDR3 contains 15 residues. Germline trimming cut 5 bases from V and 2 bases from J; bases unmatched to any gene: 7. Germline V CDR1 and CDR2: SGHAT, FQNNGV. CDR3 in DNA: TGTGCCAGCAGCGCACGGACAGGGATTAACACTGAAGCTTTCTTT. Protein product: CASSARTGINTEAFF.

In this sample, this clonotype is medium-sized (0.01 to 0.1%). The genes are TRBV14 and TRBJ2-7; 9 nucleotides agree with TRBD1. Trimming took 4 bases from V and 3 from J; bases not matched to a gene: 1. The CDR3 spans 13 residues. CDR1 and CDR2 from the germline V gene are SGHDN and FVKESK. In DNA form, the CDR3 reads TGTGCCAGCAGCCGGGACAGGGACTACGAGCAGTACTTC. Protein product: CASSRDRDYEQYF.

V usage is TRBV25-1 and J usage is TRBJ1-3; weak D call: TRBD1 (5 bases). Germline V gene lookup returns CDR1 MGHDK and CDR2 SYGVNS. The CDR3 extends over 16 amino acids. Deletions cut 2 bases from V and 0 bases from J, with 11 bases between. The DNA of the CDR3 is TGTGCCAGCAGTGAAGCTGACAGATTCTCTGGAAACACCATATATTTT. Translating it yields CASSEADRFSGNTIYF.

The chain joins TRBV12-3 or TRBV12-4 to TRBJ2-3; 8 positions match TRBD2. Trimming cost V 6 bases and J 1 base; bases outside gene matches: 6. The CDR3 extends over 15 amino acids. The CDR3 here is CASSLSGSRTDTQYF. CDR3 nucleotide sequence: TGTGCCAGCAGCTTAAGCGGGAGCCGCACAGATACGCAGTATTTT.

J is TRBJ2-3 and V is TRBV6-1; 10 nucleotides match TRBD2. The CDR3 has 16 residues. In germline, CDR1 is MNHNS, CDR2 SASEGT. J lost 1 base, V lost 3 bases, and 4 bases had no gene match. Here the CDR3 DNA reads TGTGCCAGCAGTGACTCCGGGACTAGCGGCACAGATACGCAGTATTTT. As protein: CASSDSGTSGTDTQYF.

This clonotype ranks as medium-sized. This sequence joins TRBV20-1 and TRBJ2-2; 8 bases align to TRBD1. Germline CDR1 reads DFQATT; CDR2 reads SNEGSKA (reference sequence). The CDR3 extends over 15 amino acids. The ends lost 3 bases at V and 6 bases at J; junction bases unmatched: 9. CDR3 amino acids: CSASGIRGRPGELFF. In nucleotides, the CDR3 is TGCAGTGCTAGCGGAATCAGGGGGCGCCCCGGGGAGCTGTTTTTT.

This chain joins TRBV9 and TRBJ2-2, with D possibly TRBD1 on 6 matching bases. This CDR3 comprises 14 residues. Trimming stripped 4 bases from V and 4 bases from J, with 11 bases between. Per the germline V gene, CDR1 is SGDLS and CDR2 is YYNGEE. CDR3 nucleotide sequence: TGTGCCAGCAGCCCCCCCAGGGGCACCGGGGAGCTGTTTTTT. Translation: CASSPPRGTGELFF.

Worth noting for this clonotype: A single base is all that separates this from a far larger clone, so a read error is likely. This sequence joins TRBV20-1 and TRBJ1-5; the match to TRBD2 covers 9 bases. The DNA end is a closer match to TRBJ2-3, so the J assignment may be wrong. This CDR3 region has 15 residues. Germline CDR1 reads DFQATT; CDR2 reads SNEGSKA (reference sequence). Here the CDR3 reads CSSRGRTSGTDTQYF. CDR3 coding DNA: TGCAGTTCTAGAGGTCGGACTAGCGGCACAGATACGCAGTATTTT.

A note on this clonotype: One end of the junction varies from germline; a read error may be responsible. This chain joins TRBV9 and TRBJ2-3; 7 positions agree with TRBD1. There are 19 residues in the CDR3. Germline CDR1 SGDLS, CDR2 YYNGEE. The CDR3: CVSSVDPNWIGGGADTQYF. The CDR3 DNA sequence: TGTGTCAGCAGCGTAGACCCAAACTGGATAGGGGGCGGCGCAGATACGCAGTATTTT.

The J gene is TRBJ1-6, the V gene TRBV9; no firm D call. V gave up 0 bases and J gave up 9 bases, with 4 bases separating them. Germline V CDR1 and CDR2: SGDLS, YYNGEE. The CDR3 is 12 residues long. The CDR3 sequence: CASSVAGSPLHF. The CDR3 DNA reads TGTGCCAGCAGCGTAGCAGGTTCACCCCTCCACTTT. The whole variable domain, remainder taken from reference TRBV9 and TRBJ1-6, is DSGVTQTPKHLITATGQRVTLRCSPRSGDLSVYWYQQSLDQGLQFLIQYYNGEERAKGNILERFSAQQFPDLHSELNLSSLELGDSALYFCASSVAGSPLHFGNGTRLTVT.

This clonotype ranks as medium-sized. CDR3 amino acids: CASSSTGGGNTIYF. The CDR3 DNA follows: TGTGCCAGCAGCTCGACAGGGGGCGGAAACACCATATATTTT. This chain uses TRBV7-9 with TRBJ1-3; 10 bases are shared with TRBD1. From germline, CDR1 is SEHNR and CDR2 FQNEAQ (reference sequence). This CDR3 comprises 14 residues. V shed 4 bases, J shed 4 bases, and the junction held 1 base outside the gene matches.

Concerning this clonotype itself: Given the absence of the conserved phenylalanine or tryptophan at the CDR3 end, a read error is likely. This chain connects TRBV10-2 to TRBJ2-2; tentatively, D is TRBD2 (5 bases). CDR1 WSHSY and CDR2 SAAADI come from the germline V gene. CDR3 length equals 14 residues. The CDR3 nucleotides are TGCGCCAGCAGTGACTCGGTATATACCGGGGATCTGTTTTCT. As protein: CASSDSVYTGDLFS.

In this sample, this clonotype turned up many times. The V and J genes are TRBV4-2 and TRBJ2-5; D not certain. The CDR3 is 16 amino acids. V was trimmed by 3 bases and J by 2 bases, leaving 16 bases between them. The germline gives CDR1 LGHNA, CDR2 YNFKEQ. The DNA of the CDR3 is TGTGCCAGCAGCCAGTCTGTGGCCCTCCATCAAGAGACCCAGTACTTC. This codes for CASSQSVALHQETQYF.

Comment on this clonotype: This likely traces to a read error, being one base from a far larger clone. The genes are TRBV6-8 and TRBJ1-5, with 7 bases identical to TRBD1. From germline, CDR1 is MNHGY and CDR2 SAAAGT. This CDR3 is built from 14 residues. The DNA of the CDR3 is TGTTCCAGCAGTGCTGACAGGGTCAATCAGCCCCAGCATTTT. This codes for CSSSADRVNQPQHF.

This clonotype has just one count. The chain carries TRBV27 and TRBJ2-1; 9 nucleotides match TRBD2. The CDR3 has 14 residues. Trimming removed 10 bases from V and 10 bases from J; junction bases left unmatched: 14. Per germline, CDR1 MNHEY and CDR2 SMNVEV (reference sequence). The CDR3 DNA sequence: TGTGCCACGCGGCGCGGGAGGGCCCTAGGGGAGCAGTTCTTC. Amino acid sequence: CATRRGRALGEQFF.

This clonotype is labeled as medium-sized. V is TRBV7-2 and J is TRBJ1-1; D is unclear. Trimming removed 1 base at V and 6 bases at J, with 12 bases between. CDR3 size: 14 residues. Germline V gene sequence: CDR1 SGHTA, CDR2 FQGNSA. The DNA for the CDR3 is TGTGCCAGCAGCTTAGTGAGGGTTGGGGCTGAAGCTTTCTTT. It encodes CASSLVRVGAEAFF.

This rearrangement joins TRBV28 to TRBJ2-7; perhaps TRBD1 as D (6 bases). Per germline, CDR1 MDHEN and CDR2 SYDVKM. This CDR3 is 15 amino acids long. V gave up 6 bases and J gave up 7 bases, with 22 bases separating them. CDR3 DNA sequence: TGTGCCAGCAGCCCCCATTTAGGGGGTGGAGGAGAGCAGTACTTC. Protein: CASSPHLGGGGEQYF.

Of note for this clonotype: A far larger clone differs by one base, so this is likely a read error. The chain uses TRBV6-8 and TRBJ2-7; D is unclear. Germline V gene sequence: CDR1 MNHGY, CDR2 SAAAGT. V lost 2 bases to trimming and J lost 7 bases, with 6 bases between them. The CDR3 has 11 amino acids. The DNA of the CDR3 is TGTGCCAGCAGTTACCTGAGAGAGCAGTACTTC. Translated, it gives CASSYLREQYF.